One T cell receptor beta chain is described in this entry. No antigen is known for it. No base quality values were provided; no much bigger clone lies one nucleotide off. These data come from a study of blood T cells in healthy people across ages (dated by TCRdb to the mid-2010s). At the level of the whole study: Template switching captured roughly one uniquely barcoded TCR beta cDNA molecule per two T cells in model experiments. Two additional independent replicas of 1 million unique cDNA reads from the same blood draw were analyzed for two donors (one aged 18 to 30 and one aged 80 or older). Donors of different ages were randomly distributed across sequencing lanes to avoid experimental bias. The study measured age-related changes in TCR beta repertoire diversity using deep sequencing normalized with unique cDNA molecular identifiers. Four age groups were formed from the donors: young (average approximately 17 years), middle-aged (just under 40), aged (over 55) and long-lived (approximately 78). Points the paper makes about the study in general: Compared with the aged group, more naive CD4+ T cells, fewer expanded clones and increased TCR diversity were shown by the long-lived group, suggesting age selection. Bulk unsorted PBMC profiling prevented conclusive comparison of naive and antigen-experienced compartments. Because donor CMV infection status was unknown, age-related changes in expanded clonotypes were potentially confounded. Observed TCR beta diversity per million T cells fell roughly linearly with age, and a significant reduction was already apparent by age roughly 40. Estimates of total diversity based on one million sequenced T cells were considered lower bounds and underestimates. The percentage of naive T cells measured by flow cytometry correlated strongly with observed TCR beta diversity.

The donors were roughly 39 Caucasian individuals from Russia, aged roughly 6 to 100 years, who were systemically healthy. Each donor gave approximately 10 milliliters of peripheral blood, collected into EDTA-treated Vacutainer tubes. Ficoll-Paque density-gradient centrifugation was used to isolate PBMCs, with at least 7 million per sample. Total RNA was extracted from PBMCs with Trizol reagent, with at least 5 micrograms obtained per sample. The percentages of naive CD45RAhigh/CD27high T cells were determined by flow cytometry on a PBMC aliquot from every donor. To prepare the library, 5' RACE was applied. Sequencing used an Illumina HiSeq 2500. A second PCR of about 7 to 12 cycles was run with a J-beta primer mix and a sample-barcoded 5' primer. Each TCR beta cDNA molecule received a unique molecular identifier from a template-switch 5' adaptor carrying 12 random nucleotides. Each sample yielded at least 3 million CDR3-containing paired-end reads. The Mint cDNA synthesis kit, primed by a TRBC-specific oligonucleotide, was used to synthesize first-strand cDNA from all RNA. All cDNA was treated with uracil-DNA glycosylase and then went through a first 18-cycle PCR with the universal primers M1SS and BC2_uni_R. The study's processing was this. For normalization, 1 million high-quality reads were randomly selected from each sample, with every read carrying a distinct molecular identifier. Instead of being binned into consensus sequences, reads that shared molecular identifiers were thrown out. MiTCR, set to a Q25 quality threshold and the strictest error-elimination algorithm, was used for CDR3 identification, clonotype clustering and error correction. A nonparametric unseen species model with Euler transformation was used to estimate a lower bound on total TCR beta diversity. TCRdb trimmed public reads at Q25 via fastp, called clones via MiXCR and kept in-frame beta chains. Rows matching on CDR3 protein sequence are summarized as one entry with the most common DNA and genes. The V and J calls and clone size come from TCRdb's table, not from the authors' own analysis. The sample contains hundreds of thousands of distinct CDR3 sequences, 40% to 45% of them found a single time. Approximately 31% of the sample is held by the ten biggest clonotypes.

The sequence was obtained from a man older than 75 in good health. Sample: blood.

CDR3 loop: CASSEGGPKGYTF. The nucleotide sequence reads TGTGCCAGCAGTGAAGGGGGGCCTAAAGGCTACACCTTC. The sequence links TRBV25-1 to TRBJ1-2; a tentative D call is TRBD1 (6 bases match). Deletion took 2 bases off V and 8 bases off J, with a span of 12 bases between the germline ends. CDR1 and CDR2, looked up from the germline V gene, are MGHDK and SYGVNS. From cysteine to phenylalanine, the CDR3 is 13 amino acids long. Only the CDR3 portion is preserved as DNA: 39 bases, with reading frame beginning at the first base.